This is a list of T cell receptor beta chains from one sample in a study of blood T cell repertoires in COVID-19. Some clones are missing from TCRdb's copy, which holds only in-frame ones; the method was immunoSEQ multiplex PCR. The data contain 90,000 to 140,000 clones, 65% to 90% of them singletons. Sequenced sample: peripheral blood. The receptors originated from a man older than 75 with acute or convalescent COVID-19. Both conserved end residues are part of each CDR3. D genes are given only for firm matches. Clone size is not always given. Where it is, it says once, few, many or a class for expanded clones.

cdr3_aa: CASSLGGILRTEAFF
cdr3_nt: TGTGCCAGCAGCTTAGGGGGCATCCTGAGGACTGAAGCTTTCTTT
d_call: NA
clone_size: NA
j_call: TRBJ1-1
v_call: TRBV11-2

cdr3_aa: CASTPGQGDEQYF
cdr3_nt: TGTGCCAGCACCCCGGGACAGGGAGACGAGCAGTACTTC
d_call: TRBD1
clone_size: few
j_call: TRBJ2-7
v_call: TRBV28

cdr3_aa: CASREGSNQPQHF
cdr3_nt: TGTGCCAGCAGAGAGGGAAGCAATCAGCCCCAGCATTTT
d_call: NA
clone_size: NA
j_call: TRBJ1-5
v_call: TRBV2

cdr3_aa: CSVRDNPRAKNIQYF
cdr3_nt: TGCAGCGTGAGGGACAACCCGCGGGCCAAAAACATTCAGTACTTC
d_call: NA
clone_size: NA
j_call: TRBJ2-4
v_call: TRBV29-1

cdr3_aa: CASSLGGSGSPYEQYF
cdr3_nt: TGTGCCAGCAGCTTAGGGGGTAGCGGGAGCCCCTACGAGCAGTACTTC
d_call: TRBD2
clone_size: NA
j_call: TRBJ2-7
v_call: TRBV7-2

cdr3_aa: CSVLRDRVFPETQYF
cdr3_nt: TGCAGCGTTCTTCGGGACAGGGTATTTCCGGAGACCCAGTACTTC
d_call: TRBD1
clone_size: few
j_call: TRBJ2-5
v_call: TRBV29-1

cdr3_aa: CASSPTGGFVYF
cdr3_nt: TGTGCCAGCAGCCCGACAGGGGGTTTTGTGTACTTC
d_call: TRBD1
clone_size: NA
j_call: TRBJ2-7
v_call: TRBV5-5

cdr3_aa: CASSVGTAGGNSPLHF
cdr3_nt: TGTGCCAGCAGCGTTGGGACAGCCGGGGGTAATTCACCCCTCCACTTT
d_call: TRBD1
clone_size: NA
j_call: TRBJ1-6
v_call: TRBV7-9

cdr3_aa: CASSRRQGYNEQFF
cdr3_nt: TGCGCCAGCAGCCGCAGACAGGGGTACAATGAGCAGTTCTTC
d_call: TRBD1
clone_size: NA
j_call: TRBJ2-1
v_call: TRBV5-1

cdr3_aa: CASSSNPTEGYTF
cdr3_nt: TGTGCCAGCAGCTCGAATCCGACGGAGGGCTACACCTTC
d_call: NA
clone_size: NA
j_call: TRBJ1-2
v_call: TRBV7-9

cdr3_aa: CASSQWGQGVNEQFF
cdr3_nt: TGTGCCAGCAGCCAGTGGGGACAGGGGGTCAATGAGCAGTTCTTC
d_call: TRBD1
clone_size: NA
j_call: TRBJ2-1
v_call: TRBV3-1/TRBV3-2

cdr3_aa: CASSGGGETGELFF
cdr3_nt: TGTGCCAGCAGTGGCGGCGGGGAGACCGGGGAGCTGTTTTTT
d_call: NA
clone_size: NA
j_call: TRBJ2-2
v_call: TRBV2

cdr3_aa: CASSVATLASASYNEQFF
cdr3_nt: TGTGCCAGCAGCGTAGCTACGCTGGCTAGCGCTTCCTACAATGAGCAGTTCTTC
d_call: NA
clone_size: NA
j_call: TRBJ2-1
v_call: TRBV9

cdr3_aa: CASSLGQGLPLHF
cdr3_nt: TGTGCCAGCAGCTTGGGACAGGGGTTACCCCTCCACTTT
d_call: TRBD1
clone_size: NA
j_call: TRBJ1-6
v_call: TRBV7-2

cdr3_aa: CASSILTGAATDTQYF
cdr3_nt: TGTGCCAGTAGTATACTTACGGGAGCAGCCACAGATACGCAGTATTTT
d_call: NA
clone_size: NA
j_call: TRBJ2-3
v_call: TRBV19

cdr3_aa: CASSRPGESYNSPLHF
cdr3_nt: TGTGCCAGCAGCCGCCCAGGGGAGTCCTATAATTCACCCCTCCACTTT
d_call: NA
clone_size: NA
j_call: TRBJ1-6
v_call: TRBV28

cdr3_aa: CASSSLSSNTEAFF
cdr3_nt: TGCGCCAGCAGCTCCCTCTCGTCGAACACTGAAGCTTTCTTT
d_call: NA
clone_size: NA
j_call: TRBJ1-1
v_call: TRBV5-1

cdr3_aa: CASSFSWFSDEQYF
cdr3_nt: TGTGCCAGCAGTTTTTCTTGGTTTAGCGACGAGCAGTACTTC
d_call: NA
clone_size: few
j_call: TRBJ2-7
v_call: TRBV27

cdr3_aa: CAWSLLRQTPNYGYTF
cdr3_nt: TGTGCCTGGAGTTTGTTAAGACAGACCCCTAACTATGGCTACACCTTC
d_call: NA
clone_size: NA
j_call: TRBJ1-2
v_call: TRBV30

cdr3_aa: CASSFGQVQETQYF
cdr3_nt: TGTGCCAGTAGCTTCGGACAGGTACAAGAGACCCAGTACTTC
d_call: TRBD1
clone_size: NA
j_call: TRBJ2-5
v_call: TRBV19

cdr3_aa: CSVWRGQMNTEAFF
cdr3_nt: TGCAGCGTTTGGAGGGGGCAGATGAACACTGAAGCTTTCTTT
d_call: TRBD1
clone_size: NA
j_call: TRBJ1-1
v_call: TRBV29-1

cdr3_aa: CASSQESQGRGYTF
cdr3_nt: TGTGCCAGCAGCCAAGAGTCACAGGGACGGGGCTACACCTTC
d_call: NA
clone_size: NA
j_call: TRBJ1-2
v_call: TRBV4-2

cdr3_aa: CASSPGAGVPSRTDTQYF
cdr3_nt: TGTGCCAGCAGTCCGGGGGCGGGAGTTCCTTCACGTACAGATACGCAGTATTTT
d_call: NA
clone_size: NA
j_call: TRBJ2-3
v_call: TRBV27

cdr3_aa: CASRDPSGGNEQFF
cdr3_nt: TGCGCCAGCAGGGATCCCAGCGGGGGGAATGAGCAGTTCTTC
d_call: TRBD2
clone_size: NA
j_call: TRBJ2-1
v_call: TRBV5-1

cdr3_aa: CASSLGGPSYNEQFF
cdr3_nt: TGTGCCAGCAGCTTAGGCGGTCCCTCTTACAATGAGCAGTTCTTC
d_call: NA
clone_size: NA
j_call: TRBJ2-1
v_call: TRBV7-9

cdr3_aa: CASSNTGVANEKLFF
cdr3_nt: TGTGCCAGCAGTAATACAGGGGTGGCTAATGAAAAACTGTTTTTT
d_call: TRBD1
clone_size: NA
j_call: TRBJ1-4
v_call: TRBV6-5

cdr3_aa: CASSFSRGGSGEQFF
cdr3_nt: TGTGCCAGCAGCTTTTCGAGGGGCGGGAGCGGTGAGCAGTTCTTC
d_call: TRBD2
clone_size: NA
j_call: TRBJ2-1
v_call: TRBV7-3

cdr3_aa: CASSPSGGVYNEQFF
cdr3_nt: TGTGCCAGCAGTCCTAGCGGGGGGGTTTACAATGAGCAGTTCTTC
d_call: TRBD2
clone_size: NA
j_call: TRBJ2-1
v_call: TRBV13

cdr3_aa: CASSLSGGNTGELFF
cdr3_nt: TGCGCCAGCAGCCTTAGCGGGGGAAACACCGGGGAGCTGTTTTTT
d_call: TRBD2
clone_size: few
j_call: TRBJ2-2
v_call: TRBV4-1

cdr3_aa: CASSQLTGELFF
cdr3_nt: TGTGCCAGCAGCCAATTGACCGGGGAGCTGTTTTTT
d_call: NA
clone_size: NA
j_call: TRBJ2-2
v_call: TRBV28

cdr3_aa: CASTPGRRPSYEQYF
cdr3_nt: TGTGCCAGCACCCCGGGTAGGCGGCCCTCCTACGAGCAGTACTTC
d_call: NA
clone_size: NA
j_call: TRBJ2-7
v_call: TRBV6-6

cdr3_aa: CASIFGTGGFVFF
cdr3_nt: TGTGCCAGCATCTTCGGGACAGGGGGGTTTGTTTTCTTT
d_call: TRBD1
clone_size: NA
j_call: TRBJ1-1
v_call: TRBV28

cdr3_aa: CSVGAGWEQYF
cdr3_nt: TGCAGCGTAGGGGCGGGGTGGGAGCAGTACTTC
d_call: NA
clone_size: NA
j_call: TRBJ2-7
v_call: TRBV29-1

cdr3_aa: CSVSGGQGRYSSYNEQFF
cdr3_nt: TGCAGCGTTTCAGGGGGCCAGGGCCGATATAGCTCCTACAATGAGCAGTTCTTC
d_call: TRBD1
clone_size: NA
j_call: TRBJ2-1
v_call: TRBV29-1

cdr3_aa: CASRQGLENEQFF
cdr3_nt: TGTGCCAGCCGACAGGGCCTCGAGAATGAGCAGTTCTTC
d_call: TRBD1
clone_size: NA
j_call: TRBJ2-1
v_call: TRBV28

cdr3_aa: CASTRGWGTEAFF
cdr3_nt: TGTGCCAGCACCAGGGGGTGGGGCACTGAAGCTTTCTTT
d_call: TRBD1
clone_size: NA
j_call: TRBJ1-1
v_call: TRBV27

cdr3_aa: CASSLTGVLNGYTF
cdr3_nt: TGTGCCAGTAGCCTGACAGGGGTACTCAATGGCTACACCTTC
d_call: TRBD1
clone_size: NA
j_call: TRBJ1-2
v_call: TRBV19

cdr3_aa: CASSLAGGGGEAFF
cdr3_nt: TGTGCCAGCAGCTTGGCGGGGGGAGGAGGTGAAGCTTTCTTT
d_call: NA
clone_size: NA
j_call: TRBJ1-1
v_call: TRBV5-6

cdr3_aa: CASSINNRGASEQFF
cdr3_nt: TGTGCCAGCAGCATCAATAACAGGGGAGCGAGTGAGCAGTTCTTC
d_call: TRBD1
clone_size: NA
j_call: TRBJ2-1
v_call: TRBV7-8

cdr3_aa: CASSSGTVNTEAFF
cdr3_nt: TGTGCCAGCAGCTCCGGGACAGTGAACACTGAAGCTTTCTTT
d_call: TRBD1
clone_size: NA
j_call: TRBJ1-1
v_call: TRBV7-9

cdr3_aa: CASRTSGTYNEQFF
cdr3_nt: TGTGCCAGCAGAACTAGCGGGACTTACAATGAGCAGTTCTTC
d_call: TRBD2
clone_size: NA
j_call: TRBJ2-1
v_call: TRBV6-6

cdr3_aa: CASSEARRGYEQFF
cdr3_nt: TGTGCCAGCAGTGAGGCTAGACGAGGTTATGAGCAGTTCTTC
d_call: NA
clone_size: NA
j_call: TRBJ2-1
v_call: TRBV25-1

cdr3_aa: CASSRQPQETQYF
cdr3_nt: TGTGCCAGCAGTAGACAGCCCCAAGAGACCCAGTACTTC
d_call: NA
clone_size: NA
j_call: TRBJ2-5
v_call: TRBV6-5

cdr3_aa: CASSLPGQNSPLHF
cdr3_nt: TGCGCCAGCAGCTTACCGGGACAAAATTCACCCCTCCACTTT
d_call: NA
clone_size: NA
j_call: TRBJ1-6
v_call: TRBV5-1

cdr3_aa: CASSPPQGNRNTIYF
cdr3_nt: TGTGCCAGCTCACCACCCCAGGGTAATAGAAACACCATATATTTT
d_call: NA
clone_size: NA
j_call: TRBJ1-3
v_call: TRBV18

cdr3_aa: CASSLRITDTQYF
cdr3_nt: TGTGCCAGCAGTCTGCGAATAACAGATACGCAGTATTTT
d_call: NA
clone_size: NA
j_call: TRBJ2-3
v_call: TRBV6-5

cdr3_aa: CATSNRGDSPLHF
cdr3_nt: TGTGCCACCTCTAACAGGGGAGATTCACCCCTCCACTTT
d_call: TRBD1
clone_size: few
j_call: TRBJ1-6
v_call: TRBV27

cdr3_aa: CASSLGPRTGPGNEQFF
cdr3_nt: TGTGCCAGCAGCTTAGGCCCCCGGACAGGCCCGGGAAATGAGCAGTTCTTC
d_call: TRBD1
clone_size: NA
j_call: TRBJ2-1
v_call: TRBV27

cdr3_aa: CASSLIQGEKLFF
cdr3_nt: TGTGCCAGCAGTTTAATACAGGGTGAAAAACTGTTTTTT
d_call: NA
clone_size: NA
j_call: TRBJ1-4
v_call: TRBV27

cdr3_aa: CASSPRTGTITKNIQYF
cdr3_nt: TGTGCCAGCTCACCTAGGACAGGGACGATTACCAAAAACATTCAGTACTTC
d_call: TRBD1
clone_size: NA
j_call: TRBJ2-4
v_call: TRBV18

cdr3_aa: CASSFPGRYNEQFF
cdr3_nt: TGTGCCAGCAGCTTCCCCGGGAGATACAATGAGCAGTTCTTC
d_call: NA
clone_size: NA
j_call: TRBJ2-1
v_call: TRBV7-2

cdr3_aa: CASSLWGGEISGYTF
cdr3_nt: TGTGCCAGCAGCTTGTGGGGGGGAGAGATATCTGGCTACACCTTC
d_call: NA
clone_size: once
j_call: TRBJ1-2
v_call: TRBV7-2

cdr3_aa: CASRQNFYTTEQYF
cdr3_nt: TGTGCCAGCAGGCAAAATTTTTATACTACCGAGCAGTACTTC
d_call: NA
clone_size: once
j_call: TRBJ2-7
v_call: TRBV14

cdr3_aa: CASPGLASTGELFF
cdr3_nt: TGTGCCTCCCCGGGACTAGCGAGCACCGGGGAGCTGTTTTTT
d_call: TRBD2
clone_size: NA
j_call: TRBJ2-2
v_call: TRBV30